These 18 T cell receptor beta chains came from one sample sequenced in a study of OX40 agonist ivuxolimab in advanced cancers. Using immunoSEQ multiplex PCR, the repertoire was profiled, and TCRdb retains in-frame clones only, with some absent. The sample lists roughly 72,000 clones, just under 95% seen once, with approximately 14% in the top ten. Sequences were derived from CD4+ or CD8+ T cells sorted from blood, sampled in a trial of the OX40 agonist ivuxolimab. The receptor set was obtained from an adult with an advanced solid tumor such as melanoma, head and neck, liver or kidney cancer.

The chain employs TRBV5-6 and TRBJ1-1; 10 bases agree with TRBD1. Trimming cost V 4 bases and J 2 bases; bases outside gene matches: 8. Germline CDR1 reads SGHDT; CDR2 reads YYEEEE. The CDR3 contains 16 residues. For the CDR3, the DNA is TGTGCCAGCAGCGACACGGGACAGGGGATCAACACTGAAGCTTTCTTT. It codes for CASSDTGQGINTEAFF.

This clone was recorded only once. The genes are TRBV7-6 and TRBJ2-7; TRBD1 matches 11 bases. There are 14 residues in the CDR3. CDR1 is SGHVS and CDR2 is FNYEAQ in the germline V gene. Unmatched junction bases numbered 4, after V lost 5 bases and J lost 4 bases. CDR3 sequence (DNA): TGTGCCAGCAGCCGAGGACAGGGGGCTTACGAGCAGTACTTC. Its protein product is CASSRGQGAYEQYF.

This clone has only one observation. The gene calls are TRBV5-1 and TRBJ2-5; D gene unclear. The CDR3 is 16 amino acids. Trimming pared 1 base from V and 1 base from J, leaving 14 bases between. Germline V gives CDR1 SGHRS, CDR2 YFSETQ. This CDR3 reads CASSLPGGPLQETQYF. The CDR3 nucleotides read TGCGCCAGCAGCTTGCCGGGCGGTCCCCTCCAAGAGACCCAGTACTTC. The whole variable domain, remainder taken from reference TRBV5-1 and TRBJ2-5, is KAGVTQTPRYLIKTRGQQVTLSCSPISGHRSVSWYQQTPGQGLQFLFEYFSETQRNKGNFPGRFSGRQFSNSRSEMNVSTLELGDSALYLCASSLPGGPLQETQYFGPGTRLLVL.

The chain carries TRBV7-9 and TRBJ2-7, with 8 bases fitting TRBD1. CDR1 is SEHNR, CDR2 FQNEAQ, per germline (reference sequence). V shed 2 bases and J 4 bases; nucleotides not matched to a gene: 13. CDR3 length: 17 residues. CDR3 residues: CASSLHPGQGYVYEQYF. The CDR3, as DNA: TGTGCCAGCAGCTTACATCCAGGACAGGGATACGTTTACGAGCAGTACTTC.

The rearrangement uses TRBV27 and TRBJ2-1; TRBD2 matches at 8 bases. In germline, CDR1 is MNHEY, CDR2 SMNVEV (reference sequence). There are 14 residues in the CDR3. The ends lost 8 bases at V and 2 bases at J; junction bases unmatched: 5. This chain's CDR3 is CASSTGGTYNEQFF. The CDR3 DNA reads TGTGCCAGCTCGACGGGGGGGACCTACAATGAGCAGTTCTTC.

The chain links TRBV7-9 to TRBJ2-1; D is undetermined. Germline CDR1 reads SEHNR; CDR2 reads FQNEAQ (reference sequence). Between the trimmed V and J ends, which lost 0 bases and 6 bases, there was a span of 0 bases. The CDR3 totals 11 residues. This chain's CDR3 is CASSLANEQFF. The CDR3 region has the DNA TGTGCCAGCAGCTTAGCCAATGAGCAGTTCTTC.

The chain uses TRBV30 and TRBJ2-7; 7 bases are a match to TRBD1. Germline V gene lookup returns CDR1 GTSNPN and CDR2 SVGIG (reference sequence). The CDR3 sequence is 11 residues long. After removal of 5 bases from V and 7 bases from J, the junction contained 5 bases not matched to a gene. The CDR3 sequence: CAWGTGDEQYF. The CDR3, as DNA: TGTGCCTGGGGAACAGGGGATGAGCAGTACTTC.

V usage is TRBV27 and J usage is TRBJ1-5; D gene unclear. Trimming stripped 4 bases from V and 0 bases from J, with 4 bases between. Germline values: CDR1 MNHEY, CDR2 SMNVEV (reference sequence). The CDR3 spans 13 residues. CDR3 nucleotides: TGTGCCAGCAGTTGGATTAGCAATCAGCCCCAGCATTTT. Translated, it gives CASSWISNQPQHF.

V usage is TRBV5-1 and J usage is TRBJ2-1; D might be TRBD1 (6 bases). This CDR3 region has 17 residues. Germline V gene data show CDR1 as SGHRS and CDR2 as YFSETQ. V lost 2 bases and J 5 bases, leaving 20 bases between the germline ends. CDR3 in DNA: TGCGCCAGCAGCTTCAATCTACAGGGTGGTCAGAACAATGAGCAGTTCTTC. Protein: CASSFNLQGGQNNEQFF.

The rearrangement joins TRBV27 to TRBJ2-7; 7 bases align to TRBD2. The CDR3 length is 13 residues. Trimming at V came to 7 bases and at J to 0 bases, leaving 3 bases not matched to a gene. Germline V lookup: CDR1 MNHEY, CDR2 SMNVEV (reference sequence). The CDR3 nucleotides are TGTGCCAGCATGGGAGGGGCCTCCTACGAGCAGTACTTC. Its protein is CASMGGASYEQYF.

The chain links TRBV7-8 to TRBJ2-5; D possibly uses TRBD1 or TRBD2 (6 bases each). Germline-derived CDR1 and CDR2 are SGHVS and FQNEAQ. The V end lost 2 bases, the J end lost 4 bases, and 14 bases lay between the germline ends. CDR3 size: 15 residues. CDR3 nucleotides: TGTGCCAGCAGCTTAAGAAGGGGGGCAGGAGAGACCCAGTACTTC. Its translation is CASSLRRGAGETQYF.

V gene TRBV28 combines with J gene TRBJ2-5; 8 bases match TRBD2. V shed 2 bases, J shed 0 bases, and the junction held 8 bases outside the gene matches. CDR1 is MDHEN and CDR2 is SYDVKM in the germline V gene. The CDR3 has 17 amino acids. CDR3 in DNA: TGTGCCAGCAGTTTAGGGACTAGGATCCGGTACCAAGAGACCCAGTACTTC. Encoded protein: CASSLGTRIRYQETQYF.

The chain combines TRBV2 with TRBJ2-1; D possibly uses TRBD1 or TRBD2 (7 bases each). This CDR3 is built from 13 residues. The V and J ends lost 8 bases and 8 bases respectively, with 16 bases between them. Per germline, CDR1 SNHLY and CDR2 FYNNEI. In DNA, the CDR3 is TGTGCCAGCGCCCCACAGGGGAGGGATGAGCAGTTCTTC. Residues: CASAPQGRDEQFF. The full variable domain, with the rest looked up from reference TRBV2 and TRBJ2-1, is EPEVTQTPSHQVTQMGQEVILRCVPISNHLYFYWYRQILGQKVEFLVSFYNNEISEKSEIFDDQFSVERPDGSNFTLKIRSTKLEDSAMYFCASAPQGRDEQFFGPGTRLTVL.

The rearrangement joins TRBV25-1 to TRBJ2-3; D may be TRBD2 (7 bases). Germline CDR1 and CDR2: MGHDK and SYGVNS. V was clipped by 1 base and J by 5 bases, with 22 bases between them. The CDR3 has 18 amino acids. The CDR3 DNA sequence: TGTGCCAGCAGTGAATTAGGGGGAGCGTCCCGGGGGGTAGATACGCAGTATTTT. This codes for CASSELGGASRGVDTQYF.

The chain joins TRBV15 to TRBJ1-4; D uncertain. The CDR3 length is 13 residues. V was trimmed by 6 bases and J by 5 bases, leaving 10 bases between them. Germline lookup yields CDR1 LNHNV and CDR2 YYDKDF (reference sequence). The CDR3 is CATSGQTNEKLFF. The CDR3 DNA is TGTGCCACCAGTGGGCAGACAAATGAAAAACTGTTTTTT.

The V gene is TRBV6-6, the J gene TRBJ2-1; 7 bases agree with TRBD1. Per germline, CDR1 MNHNY and CDR2 SVGAGI (reference sequence). This CDR3 region has 13 residues. The V and J ends lost 11 bases and 8 bases, in that order; junction bases with no gene match: 12. CDR3 loop: CAGRQGEGDEQFF. The DNA of the CDR3 is TGTGCCGGACGACAGGGAGAGGGCGATGAGCAGTTCTTC.

The chain is built from TRBV10-2 and TRBJ2-1, with D perhaps matching TRBD2 (7 bases). Per the germline V gene, CDR1 is WSHSY and CDR2 is SAAADI. V shed 3 bases and J shed 4 bases, with 16 bases lying between them. The CDR3 contains 16 residues. CDR3 nucleotides: TGCGCCAGCAGTGAAAGGCGGGGGCCTCCTTACAATGAGCAGTTCTTC. Protein sequence: CASSERRGPPYNEQFF.

The chain employs TRBV27 and TRBJ1-2; D is uncertain. This CDR3 comprises 12 residues. V lost 5 bases and J lost 8, with 12 bases in between. The germline gives CDR1 MNHEY, CDR2 SMNVEV (reference sequence). CDR3 DNA sequence: TGTGCCAGCAGTCCGGTTGGGGTAGGCTACACCTTC. This translates into CASSPVGVGYTF.